The clone carrying this T cell receptor beta chain was picked up many times. Amplification of TCR beta CDR3 regions was performed using RNA transcripts as template. A set of HTBI primers served as the primers for a first-round RT-PCR of the TCR CDR3. TCRdb reprocessed the multiplex PCR reads with MiXCR, giving one entry per CDR3 protein. Here the sample spans 800,000 or so distinct CDR3 sequences, 38% being singletons. This record comes from a study of T cells in Graves' hyperthyroidism and ophthalmopathy. The CDR3 spans 11 residues. Germline assignment: CDR1 SQVTM and CDR2 ANQGSEA. The V end was cut by 5 bases, the J end by 6 bases, with 11 bases between.

The TCR sequence derives from a man in his late teens or twenties with Graves' hyperthyroidism. Sequencing was carried out using blood. The rearrangement joins TRBV29-1 to TRBJ2-7, with D perhaps matching TRBD1 (5 bases). The CDR3 DNA reads TGCAGCGTTAGTTGGGGCGGCGAGCAGTACTTC. This translates into CSVSWGGEQYF.